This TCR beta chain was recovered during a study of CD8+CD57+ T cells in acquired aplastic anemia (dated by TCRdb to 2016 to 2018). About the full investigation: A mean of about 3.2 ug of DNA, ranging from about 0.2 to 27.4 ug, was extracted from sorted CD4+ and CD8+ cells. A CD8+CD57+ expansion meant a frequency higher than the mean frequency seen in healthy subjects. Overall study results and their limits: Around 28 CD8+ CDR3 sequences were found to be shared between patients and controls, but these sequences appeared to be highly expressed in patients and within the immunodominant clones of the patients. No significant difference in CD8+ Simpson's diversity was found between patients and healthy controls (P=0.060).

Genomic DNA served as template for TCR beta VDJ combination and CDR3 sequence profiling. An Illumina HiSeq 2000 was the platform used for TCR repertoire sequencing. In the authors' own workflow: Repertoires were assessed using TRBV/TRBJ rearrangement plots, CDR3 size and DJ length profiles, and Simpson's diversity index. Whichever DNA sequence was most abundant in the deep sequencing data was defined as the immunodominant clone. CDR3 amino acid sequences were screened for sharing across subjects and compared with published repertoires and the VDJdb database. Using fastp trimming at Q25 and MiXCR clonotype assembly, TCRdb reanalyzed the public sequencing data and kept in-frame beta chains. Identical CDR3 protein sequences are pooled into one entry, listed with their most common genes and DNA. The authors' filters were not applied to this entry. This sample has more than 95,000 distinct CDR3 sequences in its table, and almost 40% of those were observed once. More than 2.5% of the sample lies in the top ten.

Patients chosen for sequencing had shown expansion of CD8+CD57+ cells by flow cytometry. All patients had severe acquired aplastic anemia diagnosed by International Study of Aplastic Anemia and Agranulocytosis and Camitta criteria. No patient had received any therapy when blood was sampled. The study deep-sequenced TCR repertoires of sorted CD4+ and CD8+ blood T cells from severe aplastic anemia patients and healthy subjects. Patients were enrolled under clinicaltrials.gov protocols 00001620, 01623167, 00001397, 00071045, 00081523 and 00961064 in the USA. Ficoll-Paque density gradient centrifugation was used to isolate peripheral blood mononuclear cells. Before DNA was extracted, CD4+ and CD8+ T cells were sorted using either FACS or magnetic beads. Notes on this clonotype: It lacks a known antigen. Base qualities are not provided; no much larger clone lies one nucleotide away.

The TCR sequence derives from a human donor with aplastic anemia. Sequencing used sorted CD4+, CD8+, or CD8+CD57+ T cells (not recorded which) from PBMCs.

The CDR3 region: CASREIDGYTF. The bases read TGTGCCAGCAGGGAGATTGATGGCTACACCTTC. Recombination connected TRBV2 to TRBJ1-2; the D gene remains uncertain. The cysteine opens and the phenylalanine closes a CDR3 of 11 amino acids. Here the CDR3 DNA is all that survives: 33 bases in frame from base 1. Via the germline V gene, CDR1 is SNHLY and CDR2 FYNNEI. V and J are truncated by 6 bases and 6 bases respectively, leaving an intervening sequence of 8 bases. Here the CDR3 is joined to the reference TRBV2 and TRBJ1-2 genes, and the full variable domain is: EPEVTQTPSHQVTQMGQEVILRCVPISNHLYFYWYRQILGQKVEFLVSFYNNEISEKSEIFDDQFSVERPDGSNFTLKIRSTKLEDSAMYFCASREIDGYTFGSGTRLTVV.